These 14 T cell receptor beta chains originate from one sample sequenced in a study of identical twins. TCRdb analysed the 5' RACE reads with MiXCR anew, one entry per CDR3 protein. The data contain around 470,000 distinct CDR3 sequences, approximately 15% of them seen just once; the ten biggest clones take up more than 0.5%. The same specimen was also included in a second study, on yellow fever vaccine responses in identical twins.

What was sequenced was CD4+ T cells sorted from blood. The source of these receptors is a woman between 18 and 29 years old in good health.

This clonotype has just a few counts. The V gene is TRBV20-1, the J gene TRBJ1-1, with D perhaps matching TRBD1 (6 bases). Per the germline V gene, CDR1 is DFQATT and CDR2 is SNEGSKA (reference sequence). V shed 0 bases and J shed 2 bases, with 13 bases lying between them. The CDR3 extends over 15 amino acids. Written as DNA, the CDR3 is TGCAGTGCTAGAGATCGAGTAGGGGGAAACACTGAAGCTTTCTTT. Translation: CSARDRVGGNTEAFF.

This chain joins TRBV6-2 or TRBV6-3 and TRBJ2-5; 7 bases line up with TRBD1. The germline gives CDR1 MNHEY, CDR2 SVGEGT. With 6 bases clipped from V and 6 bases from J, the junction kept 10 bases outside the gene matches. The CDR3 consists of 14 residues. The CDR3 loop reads CASRGNRGWKTQYF. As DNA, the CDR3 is TGTGCCAGCAGGGGTAACAGGGGTTGGAAGACCCAGTACTTC.

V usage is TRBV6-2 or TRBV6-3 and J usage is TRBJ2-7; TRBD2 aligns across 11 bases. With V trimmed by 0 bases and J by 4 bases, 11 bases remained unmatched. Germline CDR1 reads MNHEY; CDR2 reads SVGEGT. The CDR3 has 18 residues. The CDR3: CASSYSASGRNPLYEQYF. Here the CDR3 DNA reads TGTGCCAGCAGTTACTCGGCTAGCGGGAGGAACCCACTTTACGAGCAGTACTTC.

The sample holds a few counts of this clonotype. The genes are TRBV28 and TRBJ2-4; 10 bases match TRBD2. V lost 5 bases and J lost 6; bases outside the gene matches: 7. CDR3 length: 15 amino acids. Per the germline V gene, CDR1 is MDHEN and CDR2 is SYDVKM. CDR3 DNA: TGTGCCAGCAGTGGCATAGCGGGGGGTTTAAACATTCAGTACTTC. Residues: CASSGIAGGLNIQYF.

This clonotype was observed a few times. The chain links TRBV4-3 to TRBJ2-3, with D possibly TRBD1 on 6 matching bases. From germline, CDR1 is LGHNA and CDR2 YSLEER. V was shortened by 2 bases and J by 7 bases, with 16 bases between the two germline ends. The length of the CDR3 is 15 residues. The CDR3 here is CASSQSGQGFNTQYF. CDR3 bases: TGCGCCAGCAGCCAAAGCGGTCAGGGGTTCAATACGCAGTATTTT.

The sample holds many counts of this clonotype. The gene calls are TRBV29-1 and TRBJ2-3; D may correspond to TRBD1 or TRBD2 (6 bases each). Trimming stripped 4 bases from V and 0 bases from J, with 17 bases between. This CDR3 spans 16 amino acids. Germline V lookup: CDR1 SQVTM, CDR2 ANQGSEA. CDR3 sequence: CSVGGALSPSTDTQYF. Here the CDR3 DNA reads TGCAGCGTTGGGGGGGCCCTTTCCCCTAGCACAGATACGCAGTATTTT.

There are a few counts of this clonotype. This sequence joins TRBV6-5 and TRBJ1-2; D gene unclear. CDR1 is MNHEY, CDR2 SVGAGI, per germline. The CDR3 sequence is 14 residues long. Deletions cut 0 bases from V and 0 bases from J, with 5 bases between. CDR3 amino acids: CASSYSPANYGYTF. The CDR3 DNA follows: TGTGCCAGCAGTTACTCCCCAGCTAACTATGGCTACACCTTC.

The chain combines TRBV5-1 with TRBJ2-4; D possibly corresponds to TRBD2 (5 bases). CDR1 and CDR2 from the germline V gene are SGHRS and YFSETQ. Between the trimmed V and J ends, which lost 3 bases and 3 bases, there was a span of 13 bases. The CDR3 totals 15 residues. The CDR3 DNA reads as TGCGCCAGCAGCTCCTCAGACGGAGGCAAAAACATTCAGTACTTC. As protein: CASSSSDGGKNIQYF.

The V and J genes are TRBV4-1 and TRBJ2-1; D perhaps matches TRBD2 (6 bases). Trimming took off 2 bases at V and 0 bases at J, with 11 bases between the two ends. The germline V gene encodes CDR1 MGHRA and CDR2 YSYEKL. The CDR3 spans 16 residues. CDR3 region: CASSQPGEDSYNEQFF. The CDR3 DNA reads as TGCGCCAGCAGCCAACCCGGGGAGGACTCCTACAATGAGCAGTTCTTC.

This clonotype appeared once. The DNA of the CDR3 is TGTGCCAGCAGCTCGAGGGCGGGAAAGGGTTCGGGCTACGAGCAGTACTTC. Its translation: CASSSRAGKGSGYEQYF. The chain combines TRBV11-2 with TRBJ2-7; D perhaps matches TRBD2 (6 bases). Trimming removed 4 bases at V and 3 bases at J, with 22 bases between. The CDR3 is 17 residues long. The germline V gene has CDR1 SGHAT and CDR2 FQNNGV.

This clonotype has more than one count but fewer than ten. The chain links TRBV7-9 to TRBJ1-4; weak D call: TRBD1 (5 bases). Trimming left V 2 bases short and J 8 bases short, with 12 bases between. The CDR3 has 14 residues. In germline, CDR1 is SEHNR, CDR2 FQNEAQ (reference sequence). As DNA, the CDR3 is TGTGCCAGCAGCTTACAGGGAAATCGGGAAAAACTGTTTTTT. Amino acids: CASSLQGNREKLFF.

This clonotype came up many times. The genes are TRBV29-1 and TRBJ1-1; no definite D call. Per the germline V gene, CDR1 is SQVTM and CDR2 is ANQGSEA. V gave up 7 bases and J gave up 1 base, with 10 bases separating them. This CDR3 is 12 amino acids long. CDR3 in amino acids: CSATWTNTEAFF. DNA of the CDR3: TGCAGCGCAACCTGGACGAACACTGAAGCTTTCTTT.

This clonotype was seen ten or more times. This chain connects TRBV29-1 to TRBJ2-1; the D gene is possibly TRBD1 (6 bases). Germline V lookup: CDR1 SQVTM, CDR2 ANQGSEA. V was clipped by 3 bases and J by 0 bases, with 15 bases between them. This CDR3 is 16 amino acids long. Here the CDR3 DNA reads TGCAGCGTTGACGGGACGGGACATAGCTCCTACAATGAGCAGTTCTTC. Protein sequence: CSVDGTGHSSYNEQFF.

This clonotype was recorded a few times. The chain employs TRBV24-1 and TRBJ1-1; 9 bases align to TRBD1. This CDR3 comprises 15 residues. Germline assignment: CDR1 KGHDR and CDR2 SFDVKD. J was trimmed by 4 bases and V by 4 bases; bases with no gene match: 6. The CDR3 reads CATSEEGQGPTEAFF. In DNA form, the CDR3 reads TGTGCCACCAGTGAAGAGGGACAGGGCCCCACTGAAGCTTTCTTT.